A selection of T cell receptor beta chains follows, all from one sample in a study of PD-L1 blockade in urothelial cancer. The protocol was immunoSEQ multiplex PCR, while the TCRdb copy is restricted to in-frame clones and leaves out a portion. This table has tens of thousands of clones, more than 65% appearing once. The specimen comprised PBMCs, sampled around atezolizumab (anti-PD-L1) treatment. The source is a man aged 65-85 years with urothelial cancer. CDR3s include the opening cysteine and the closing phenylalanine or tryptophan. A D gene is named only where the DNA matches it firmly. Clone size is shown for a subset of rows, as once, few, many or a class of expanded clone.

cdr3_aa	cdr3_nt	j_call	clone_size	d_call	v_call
CSVPLQGISGRSYNEQFF	TGCAGCGTTCCACTACAGGGGATTAGCGGGAGGTCCTACAATGAGCAGTTCTTC	TRBJ2-1	.	TRBD2	TRBV29-1
CASSLGEGAGSYEQYF	TGTGCCAGCAGCTTAGGAGAAGGGGCGGGATCCTACGAGCAGTACTTC	TRBJ2-7	.	.	TRBV7-9
CASSFNRGPGNEQFF	TGTGCCAGCAGTTTTAACAGGGGGCCTGGGAATGAGCAGTTCTTC	TRBJ2-1	.	TRBD1	TRBV28
CSLWTSGSGNEQFF	TGCAGCTTATGGACTAGCGGGTCGGGGAATGAGCAGTTCTTC	TRBJ2-1	.	TRBD2	TRBV29-1
CASSWGGQTEAFF	TGTGCCAGCAGTTGGGGGGGACAAACTGAAGCTTTCTTT	TRBJ1-1	few	.	TRBV6-5
CASSQEWRGQETQYF	TGTGCCAGCAGCCAAGAATGGCGGGGGCAAGAGACCCAGTACTTC	TRBJ2-5	few	TRBD2	TRBV4-2
CASSFDRAARAYGYTF	TGTGCCAGCAGCTTCGACCGGGCCGCCAGGGCGTACGGCTACACCTTC	TRBJ1-2	.	.	TRBV7-2
CSASRGNEQFF	TGCAGTGCTAGTAGGGGGAATGAGCAGTTCTTC	TRBJ2-1	.	.	TRBV20-1
CASSTGLAGVTYEQYF	TGTGCCAGCAGCACGGGACTAGCGGGAGTTACCTACGAGCAGTACTTC	TRBJ2-7	.	TRBD2	TRBV5-4
CASSLQYPGETQYF	TGTGCCAGCAGTCTCCAGTACCCCGGGGAGACCCAGTACTTC	TRBJ2-5	.	.	TRBV6-1
CASSQGNGELFF	TGCGCCAGCAGTCAGGGAAACGGGGAGCTGTTTTTT	TRBJ2-2	.	.	TRBV10-1
CASRTSTAAYGYTF	TGTGCCAGCAGGACAAGTACGGCTGCTTATGGCTACACCTTC	TRBJ1-2	.	.	TRBV28
CASSSSGAGGGNEQYF	TGTGCCAGCAGCTCCTCGGGAGCGGGAGGTGGTAACGAGCAGTACTTC	TRBJ2-7	few	TRBD2	TRBV7-2
CASSESLAGGTVEQFF	TGTGCCAGCAGTGAAAGCCTAGCGGGAGGGACGGTTGAGCAGTTCTTC	TRBJ2-1	.	TRBD2	TRBV2
CASSPGQGANVGEKLFF	TGTGCCAGCAGCCCCGGACAGGGGGCGAATGTAGGTGAAAAACTGTTTTTT	TRBJ1-4	.	TRBD1	TRBV16
CASSLLLAGFYNEQFF	TGTGCCAGCAGCTTATTACTAGCGGGGTTCTACAATGAGCAGTTCTTC	TRBJ2-1	.	TRBD2	TRBV7-9
CASSFSTGLYEQYF	TGTGCCAGCAGCTTTAGCACGGGACTCTACGAGCAGTACTTC	TRBJ2-7	.	.	TRBV7-9